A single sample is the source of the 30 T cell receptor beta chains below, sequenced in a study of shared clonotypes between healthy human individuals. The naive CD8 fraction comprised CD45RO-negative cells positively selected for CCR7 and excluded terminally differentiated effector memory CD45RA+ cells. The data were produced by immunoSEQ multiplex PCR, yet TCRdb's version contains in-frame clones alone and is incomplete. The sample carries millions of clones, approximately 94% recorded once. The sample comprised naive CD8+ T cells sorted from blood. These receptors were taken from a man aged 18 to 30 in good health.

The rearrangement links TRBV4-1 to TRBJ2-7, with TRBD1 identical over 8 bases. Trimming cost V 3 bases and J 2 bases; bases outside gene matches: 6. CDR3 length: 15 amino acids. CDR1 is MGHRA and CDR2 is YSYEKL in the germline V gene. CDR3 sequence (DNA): TGCGCCAGCAGCCATCCGGGACAGGTCGCCTACGAGCAGTACTTC. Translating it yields CASSHPGQVAYEQYF.

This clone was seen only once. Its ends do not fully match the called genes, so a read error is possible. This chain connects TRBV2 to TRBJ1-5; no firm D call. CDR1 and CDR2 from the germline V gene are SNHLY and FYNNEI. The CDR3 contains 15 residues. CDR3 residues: CAGSAEGDGNQPQHF. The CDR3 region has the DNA TGTGCCGGCAGTGCGGAGGGTGATGGCAATCAGCCCCAGCATTTT.

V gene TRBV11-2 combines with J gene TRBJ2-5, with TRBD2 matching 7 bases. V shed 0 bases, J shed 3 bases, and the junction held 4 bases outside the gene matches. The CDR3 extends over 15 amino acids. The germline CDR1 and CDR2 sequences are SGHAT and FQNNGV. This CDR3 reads CASSLETGGEETQYF. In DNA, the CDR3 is TGTGCCAGCAGCTTAGAAACTGGGGGGGAAGAGACCCAGTACTTC.

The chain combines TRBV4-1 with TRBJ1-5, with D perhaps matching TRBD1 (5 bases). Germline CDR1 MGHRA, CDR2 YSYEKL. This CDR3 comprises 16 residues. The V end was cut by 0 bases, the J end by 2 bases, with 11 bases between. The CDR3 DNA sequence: TGCGCCAGCAGCCAAGAGGTCAGGGTGGGCAATCAGCCCCAGCATTTT. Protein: CASSQEVRVGNQPQHF.

CDR3 sequence reads: CASSGQGATNEKLFF. The DNA for the CDR3 is TGTGCCAGCTCCGGGCAGGGGGCAACTAATGAAAAACTGTTTTTT. The chain couples TRBV9 to TRBJ1-4, with 7 nucleotides matching TRBD1. CDR3 length: 15 residues. V lost 7 bases to trimming and J lost 0 bases; unmatched junction nucleotides: 6. Germline V gene sequence: CDR1 SGDLS, CDR2 YYNGEE.

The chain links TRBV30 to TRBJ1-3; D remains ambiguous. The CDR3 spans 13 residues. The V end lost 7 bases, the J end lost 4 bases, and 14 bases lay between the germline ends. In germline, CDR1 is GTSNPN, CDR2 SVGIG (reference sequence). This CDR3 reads CASIGIAGNTIYF. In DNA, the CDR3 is TGTGCCTCCATCGGGATAGCGGGAAACACCATATATTTT.

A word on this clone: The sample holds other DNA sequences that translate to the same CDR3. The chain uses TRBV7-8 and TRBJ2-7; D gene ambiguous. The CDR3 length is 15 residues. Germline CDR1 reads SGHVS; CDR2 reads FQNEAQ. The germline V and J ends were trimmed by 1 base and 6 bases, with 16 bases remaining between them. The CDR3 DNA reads TGTGCCAGCAGCTTAGGGCTAGACGCCTTCTTCGAGCAGTACTTC. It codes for CASSLGLDAFFEQYF.

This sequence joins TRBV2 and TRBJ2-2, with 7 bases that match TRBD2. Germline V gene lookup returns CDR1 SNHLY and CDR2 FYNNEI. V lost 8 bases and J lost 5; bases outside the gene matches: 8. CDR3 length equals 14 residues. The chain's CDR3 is CASSWREGTGELFF. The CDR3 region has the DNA TGTGCCAGCTCGTGGAGGGAGGGAACCGGGGAGCTGTTTTTT. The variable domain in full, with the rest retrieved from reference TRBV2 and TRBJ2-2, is EPEVTQTPSHQVTQMGQEVILRCVPISNHLYFYWYRQILGQKVEFLVSFYNNEISEKSEIFDDQFSVERPDGSNFTLKIRSTKLEDSAMYFCASSWREGTGELFFGEGSRLTVL.

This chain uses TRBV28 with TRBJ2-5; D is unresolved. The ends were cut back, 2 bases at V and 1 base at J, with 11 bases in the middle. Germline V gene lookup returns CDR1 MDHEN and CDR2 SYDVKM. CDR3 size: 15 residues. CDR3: CASSLGLGSQETQYF. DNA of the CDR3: TGTGCCAGCAGTTTAGGCTTGGGGTCCCAAGAGACCCAGTACTTC.

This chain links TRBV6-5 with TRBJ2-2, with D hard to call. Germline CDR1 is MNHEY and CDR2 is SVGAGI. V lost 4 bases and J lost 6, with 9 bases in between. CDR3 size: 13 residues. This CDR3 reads CASSFERPGELFF. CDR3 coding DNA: TGTGCCAGCAGTTTTGAGAGGCCCGGGGAGCTGTTTTTT.

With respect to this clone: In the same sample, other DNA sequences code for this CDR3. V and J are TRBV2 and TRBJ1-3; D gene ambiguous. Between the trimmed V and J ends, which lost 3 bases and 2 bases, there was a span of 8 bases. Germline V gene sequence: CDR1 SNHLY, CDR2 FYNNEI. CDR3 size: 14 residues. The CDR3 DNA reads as TGTGCCAGCAGTGACGTCGGCGCTGGAAACACCATATATTTT. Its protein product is CASSDVGAGNTIYF. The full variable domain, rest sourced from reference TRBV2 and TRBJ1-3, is EPEVTQTPSHQVTQMGQEVILRCVPISNHLYFYWYRQILGQKVEFLVSFYNNEISEKSEIFDDQFSVERPDGSNFTLKIRSTKLEDSAMYFCASSDVGAGNTIYFGEGSWLTVV.

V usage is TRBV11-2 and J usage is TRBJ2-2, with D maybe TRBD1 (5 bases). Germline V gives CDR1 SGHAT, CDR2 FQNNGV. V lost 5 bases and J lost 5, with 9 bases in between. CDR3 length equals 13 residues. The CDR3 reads CASSATATGELFF. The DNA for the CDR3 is TGTGCCAGCAGCGCGACAGCGACCGGGGAGCTGTTTTTT.

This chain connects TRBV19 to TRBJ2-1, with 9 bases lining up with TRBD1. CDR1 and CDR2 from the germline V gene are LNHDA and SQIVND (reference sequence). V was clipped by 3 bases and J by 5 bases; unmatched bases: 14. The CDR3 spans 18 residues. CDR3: CASSMPLWDRVGHNEQFF. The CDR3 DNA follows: TGTGCCAGTAGTATGCCCCTGTGGGACAGGGTGGGTCACAATGAGCAGTTCTTC.

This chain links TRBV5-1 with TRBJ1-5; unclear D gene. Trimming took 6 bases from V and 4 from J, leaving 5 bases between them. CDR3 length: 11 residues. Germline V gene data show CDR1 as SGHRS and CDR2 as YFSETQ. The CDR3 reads CASIGNQPQHF. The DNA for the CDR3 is TGCGCCAGCATTGGGAATCAGCCCCAGCATTTT. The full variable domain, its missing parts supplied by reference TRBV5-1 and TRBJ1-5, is KAGVTQTPRYLIKTRGQQVTLSCSPISGHRSVSWYQQTPGQGLQFLFEYFSETQRNKGNFPGRFSGRQFSNSRSEMNVSTLELGDSALYLCASIGNQPQHFGDGTRLSIL.

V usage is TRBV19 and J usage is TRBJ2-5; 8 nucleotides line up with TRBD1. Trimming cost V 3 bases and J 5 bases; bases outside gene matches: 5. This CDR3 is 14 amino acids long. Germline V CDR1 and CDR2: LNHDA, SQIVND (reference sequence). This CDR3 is CASSIGQGFETQYF. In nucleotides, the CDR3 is TGTGCCAGTAGTATTGGACAGGGTTTCGAGACCCAGTACTTC.

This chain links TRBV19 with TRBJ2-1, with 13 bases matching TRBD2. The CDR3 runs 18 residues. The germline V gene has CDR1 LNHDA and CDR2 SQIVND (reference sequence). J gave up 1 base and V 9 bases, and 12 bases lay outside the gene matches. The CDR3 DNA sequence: TGTGCCAGCTCACCGGGACTAGCGGGAAAGGAGTCCTACAATGAGCAGTTCTTC. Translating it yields CASSPGLAGKESYNEQFF.

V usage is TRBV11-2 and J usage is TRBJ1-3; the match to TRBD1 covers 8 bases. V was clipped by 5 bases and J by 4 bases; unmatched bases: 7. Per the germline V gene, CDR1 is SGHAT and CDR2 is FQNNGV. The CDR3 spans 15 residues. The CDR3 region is CASSPWTGTGNTIYF. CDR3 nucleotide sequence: TGTGCCAGCAGCCCTTGGACAGGGACAGGAAACACCATATATTTT.

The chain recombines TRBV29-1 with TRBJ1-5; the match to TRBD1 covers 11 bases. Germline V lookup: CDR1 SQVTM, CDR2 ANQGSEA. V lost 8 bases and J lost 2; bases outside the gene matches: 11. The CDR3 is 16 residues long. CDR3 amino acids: CSPGRTGGQGNQPQHF. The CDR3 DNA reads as TGCAGCCCCGGAAGGACAGGGGGCCAGGGCAATCAGCCCCAGCATTTT.

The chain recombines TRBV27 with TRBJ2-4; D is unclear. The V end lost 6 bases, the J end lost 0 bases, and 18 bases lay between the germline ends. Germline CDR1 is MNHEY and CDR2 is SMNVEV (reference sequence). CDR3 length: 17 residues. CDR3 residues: CASSPWAETLAKNIQYF. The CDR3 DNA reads TGTGCCAGCAGCCCATGGGCGGAAACTTTAGCCAAAAACATTCAGTACTTC.

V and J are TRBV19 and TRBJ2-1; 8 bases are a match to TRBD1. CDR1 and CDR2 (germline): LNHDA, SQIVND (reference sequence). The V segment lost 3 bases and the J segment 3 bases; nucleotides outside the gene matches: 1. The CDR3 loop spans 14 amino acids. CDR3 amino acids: CASSMTGDYNEQFF. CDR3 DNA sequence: TGTGCCAGTAGTATGACAGGGGACTACAATGAGCAGTTCTTC.

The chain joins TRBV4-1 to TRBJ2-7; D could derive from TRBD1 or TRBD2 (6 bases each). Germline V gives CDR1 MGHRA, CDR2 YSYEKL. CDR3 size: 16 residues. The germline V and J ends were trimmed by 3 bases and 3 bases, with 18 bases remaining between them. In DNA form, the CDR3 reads TGCGCCAGCAGCCAGTCACTAGGGGGGACCTACTACGAGCAGTACTTC. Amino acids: CASSQSLGGTYYEQYF.

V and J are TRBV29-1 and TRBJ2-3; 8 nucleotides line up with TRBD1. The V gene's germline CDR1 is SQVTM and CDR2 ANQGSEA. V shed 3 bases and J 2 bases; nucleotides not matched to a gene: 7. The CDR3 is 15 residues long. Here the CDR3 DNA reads TGCAGCGTTGACATTTCGACAGGGGCCACAGATACGCAGTATTTT. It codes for CSVDISTGATDTQYF.

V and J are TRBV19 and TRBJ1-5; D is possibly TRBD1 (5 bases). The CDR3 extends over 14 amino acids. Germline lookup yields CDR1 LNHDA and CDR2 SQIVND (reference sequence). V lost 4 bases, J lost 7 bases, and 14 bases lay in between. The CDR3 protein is CASSKGREEQPQHF. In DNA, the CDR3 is TGTGCCAGTAGTAAGGGCAGGGAGGAACAGCCCCAGCATTTT.

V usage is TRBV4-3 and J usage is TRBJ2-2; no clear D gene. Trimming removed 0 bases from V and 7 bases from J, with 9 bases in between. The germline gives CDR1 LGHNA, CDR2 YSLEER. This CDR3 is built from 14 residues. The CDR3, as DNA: TGCGCCAGCAGCCAAGAGGACCTGGGCGGGGAGCTGTTTTTT. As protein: CASSQEDLGGELFF.

The CDR3 spells CASSLSHRLAGGDEQFF. The CDR3 DNA reads TGTGCCAGCAGCTTAAGCCATAGACTAGCGGGAGGCGATGAGCAGTTCTTC. The chain has TRBV11-2 and TRBJ2-1; 13 nucleotides line up with TRBD2. Germline loops: CDR1 SGHAT, CDR2 FQNNGV. V lost 2 bases and J lost 8; bases outside the gene matches: 9. This CDR3 has 17 amino acids.

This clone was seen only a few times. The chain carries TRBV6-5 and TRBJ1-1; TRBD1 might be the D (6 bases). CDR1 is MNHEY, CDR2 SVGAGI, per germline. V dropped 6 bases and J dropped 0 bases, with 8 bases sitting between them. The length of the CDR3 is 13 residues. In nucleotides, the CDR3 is TGTGCCAGCAGAAGGACAGTGAACACTGAAGCTTTCTTT. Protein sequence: CASRRTVNTEAFF.

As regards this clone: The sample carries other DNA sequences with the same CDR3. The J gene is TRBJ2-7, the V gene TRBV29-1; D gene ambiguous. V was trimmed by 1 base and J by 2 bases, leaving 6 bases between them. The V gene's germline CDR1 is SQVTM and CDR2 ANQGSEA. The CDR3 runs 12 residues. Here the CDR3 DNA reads TGCAGCGTTGAAGGTGTAGCCTACGAGCAGTACTTC. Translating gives CSVEGVAYEQYF.

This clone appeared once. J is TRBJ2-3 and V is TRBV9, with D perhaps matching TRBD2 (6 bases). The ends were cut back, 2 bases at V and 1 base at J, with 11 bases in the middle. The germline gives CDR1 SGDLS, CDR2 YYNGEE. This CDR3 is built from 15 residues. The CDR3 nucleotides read TGTGCCAGCAGCGTTGCCGGGACTCGCACAGATACGCAGTATTTT. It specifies CASSVAGTRTDTQYF.

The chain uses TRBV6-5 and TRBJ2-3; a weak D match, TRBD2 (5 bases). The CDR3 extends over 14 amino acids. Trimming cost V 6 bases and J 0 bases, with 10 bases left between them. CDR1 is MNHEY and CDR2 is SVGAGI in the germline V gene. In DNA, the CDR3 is TGTGCCAGCAGGGAGGTAGGAAGCACAGATACGCAGTATTTT. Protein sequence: CASREVGSTDTQYF.

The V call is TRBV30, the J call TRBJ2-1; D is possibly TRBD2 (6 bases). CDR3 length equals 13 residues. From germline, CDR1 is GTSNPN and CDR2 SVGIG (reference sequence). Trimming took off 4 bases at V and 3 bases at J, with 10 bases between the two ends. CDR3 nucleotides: TGTGCCTGGACCGAGACTAGCTACAATGAGCAGTTCTTC. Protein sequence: CAWTETSYNEQFF. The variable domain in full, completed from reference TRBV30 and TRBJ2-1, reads SQTIHQWPATLVQPVGSPLSLECTVEGTSNPNLYWYRQAAGRGLQLLFYSVGIGQISSEVPQNLSASRPQDRQFILSSKKLLLSDSGFYLCAWTETSYNEQFFGPGTRLTVL.